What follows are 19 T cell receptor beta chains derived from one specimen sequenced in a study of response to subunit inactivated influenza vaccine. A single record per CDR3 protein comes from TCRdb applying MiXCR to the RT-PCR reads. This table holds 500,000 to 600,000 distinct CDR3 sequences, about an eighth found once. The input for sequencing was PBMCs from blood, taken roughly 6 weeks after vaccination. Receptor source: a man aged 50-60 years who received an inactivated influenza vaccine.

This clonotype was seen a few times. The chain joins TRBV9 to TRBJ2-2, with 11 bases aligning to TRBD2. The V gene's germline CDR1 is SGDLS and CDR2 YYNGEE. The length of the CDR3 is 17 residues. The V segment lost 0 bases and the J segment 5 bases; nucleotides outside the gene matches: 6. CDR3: CASSVARLAGFTGELFF. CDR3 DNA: TGTGCCAGCAGCGTAGCCCGACTAGCGGGATTTACCGGGGAGCTGTTTTTT.

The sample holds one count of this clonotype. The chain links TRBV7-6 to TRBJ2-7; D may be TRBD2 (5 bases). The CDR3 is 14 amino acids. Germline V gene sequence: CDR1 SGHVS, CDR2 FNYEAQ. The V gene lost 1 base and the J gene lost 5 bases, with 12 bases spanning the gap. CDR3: CASSLGGVQHEQYF. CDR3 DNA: TGTGCCAGCAGCTTAGGGGGAGTGCAGCACGAGCAGTACTTC.

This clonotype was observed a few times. CDR3 residues: CSARSAGASTDTQYF. CDR3 bases: TGCAGTGCTAGGTCCGCGGGAGCTAGCACAGATACGCAGTATTTT. V is TRBV20-1 and J is TRBJ2-3, with 7 bases fitting TRBD2. After removal of 3 bases from V and 0 bases from J, the junction contained 6 bases not matched to a gene. Per germline, CDR1 DFQATT and CDR2 SNEGSKA (reference sequence). CDR3 length equals 15 residues.

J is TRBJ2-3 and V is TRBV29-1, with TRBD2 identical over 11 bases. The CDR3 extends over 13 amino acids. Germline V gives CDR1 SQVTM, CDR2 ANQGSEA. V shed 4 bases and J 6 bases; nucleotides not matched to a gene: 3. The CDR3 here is CSVASGGWDTQYF. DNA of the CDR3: TGCAGCGTTGCTAGCGGGGGGTGGGATACGCAGTATTTT.

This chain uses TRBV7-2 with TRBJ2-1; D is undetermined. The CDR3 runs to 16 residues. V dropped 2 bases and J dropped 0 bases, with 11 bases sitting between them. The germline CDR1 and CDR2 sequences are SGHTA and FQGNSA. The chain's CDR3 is CASSLRRFSSYNEQFF. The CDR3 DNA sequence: TGTGCCAGCAGCTTACGACGCTTTAGCTCCTACAATGAGCAGTTCTTC.

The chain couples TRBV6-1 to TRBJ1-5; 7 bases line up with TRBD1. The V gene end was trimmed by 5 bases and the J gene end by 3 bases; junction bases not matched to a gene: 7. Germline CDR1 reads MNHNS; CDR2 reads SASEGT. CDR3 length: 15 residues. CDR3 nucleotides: TGTGCCAGCAGTCGGGACAGCGCATTCAATCAGCCCCAGCATTTT. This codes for CASSRDSAFNQPQHF.

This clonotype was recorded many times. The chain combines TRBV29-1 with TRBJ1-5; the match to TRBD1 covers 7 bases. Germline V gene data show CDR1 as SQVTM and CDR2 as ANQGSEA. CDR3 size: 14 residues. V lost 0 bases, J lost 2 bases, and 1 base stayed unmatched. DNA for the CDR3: TGCAGCGTTGAAGACGGGACAGGCAATCAGCCCCAGCATTTT. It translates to CSVEDGTGNQPQHF. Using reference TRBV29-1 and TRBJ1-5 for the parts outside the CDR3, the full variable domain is SAVISQKPSRDICQRGTSLTIQCQVDSQVTMMFWYRQQPGQSLTLIATANQGSEATYESGFVIDKFPISRPNLTFSTLTVSNMSPEDSSIYLCSVEDGTGNQPQHFGDGTRLSIL.

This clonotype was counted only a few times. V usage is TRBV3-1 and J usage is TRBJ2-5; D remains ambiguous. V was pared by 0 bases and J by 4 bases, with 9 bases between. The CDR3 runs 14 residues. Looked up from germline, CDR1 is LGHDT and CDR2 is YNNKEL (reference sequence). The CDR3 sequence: CASSQDPSGETQYF. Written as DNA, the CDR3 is TGTGCCAGCAGCCAAGATCCATCAGGAGAGACCCAGTACTTC.

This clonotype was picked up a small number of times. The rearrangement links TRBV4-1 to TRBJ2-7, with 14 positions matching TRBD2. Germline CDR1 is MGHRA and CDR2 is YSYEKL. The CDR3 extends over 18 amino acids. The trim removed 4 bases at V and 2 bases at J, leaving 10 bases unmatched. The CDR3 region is CASSRGLAGVLGTYEQYF. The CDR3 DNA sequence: TGCGCCAGCAGCCGGGGACTAGCGGGAGTTTTAGGGACCTACGAGCAGTACTTC.

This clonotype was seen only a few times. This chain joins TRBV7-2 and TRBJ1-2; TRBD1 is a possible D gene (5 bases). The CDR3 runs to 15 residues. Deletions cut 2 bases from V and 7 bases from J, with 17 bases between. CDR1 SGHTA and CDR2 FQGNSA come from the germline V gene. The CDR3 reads CASSLISGTGLGYTF. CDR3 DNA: TGTGCCAGCAGCTTAATTTCAGGGACCGGGCTTGGCTACACCTTC.

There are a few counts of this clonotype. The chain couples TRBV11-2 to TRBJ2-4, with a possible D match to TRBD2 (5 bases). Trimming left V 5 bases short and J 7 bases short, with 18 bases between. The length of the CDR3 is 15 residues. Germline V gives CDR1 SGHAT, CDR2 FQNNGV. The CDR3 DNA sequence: TGTGCCAGCAGCCTAAACGGGAATATGGAGAACATTCAGTACTTC. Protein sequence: CASSLNGNMENIQYF.

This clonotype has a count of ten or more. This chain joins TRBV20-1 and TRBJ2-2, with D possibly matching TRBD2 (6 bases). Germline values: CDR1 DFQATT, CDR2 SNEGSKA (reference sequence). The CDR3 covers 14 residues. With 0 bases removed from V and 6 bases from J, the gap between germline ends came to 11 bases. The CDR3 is CSARDLREAGELFF. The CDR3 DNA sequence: TGCAGTGCTAGAGATCTGCGGGAAGCCGGGGAGCTGTTTTTT.

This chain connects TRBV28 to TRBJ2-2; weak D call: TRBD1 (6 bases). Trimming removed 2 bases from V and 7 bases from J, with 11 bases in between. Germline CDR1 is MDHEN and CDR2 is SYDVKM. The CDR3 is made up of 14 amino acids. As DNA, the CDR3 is TGTGCCAGCAGTTTAAACAGGGCGAGCGGGGAGCTGTTTTTT. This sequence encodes CASSLNRASGELFF.

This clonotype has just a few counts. The CDR3 loop reads CSVGMGTATYEQYF. CDR3 DNA: TGCAGCGTTGGGATGGGGACAGCTACCTACGAGCAGTACTTC. The chain uses TRBV29-1 and TRBJ2-7; 7 nucleotides align to TRBD1. This CDR3 is 14 amino acids long. Trimming cost V 4 bases and J 2 bases; bases outside gene matches: 8. Germline V gene sequence: CDR1 SQVTM, CDR2 ANQGSEA.

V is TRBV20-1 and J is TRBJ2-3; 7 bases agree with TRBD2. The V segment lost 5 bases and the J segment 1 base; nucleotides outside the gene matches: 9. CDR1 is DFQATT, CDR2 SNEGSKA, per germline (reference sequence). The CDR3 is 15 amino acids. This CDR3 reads CSADRLAGRTDTQYF. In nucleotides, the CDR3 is TGCAGTGCTGACCGTTTAGCGGGTCGCACAGATACGCAGTATTTT.

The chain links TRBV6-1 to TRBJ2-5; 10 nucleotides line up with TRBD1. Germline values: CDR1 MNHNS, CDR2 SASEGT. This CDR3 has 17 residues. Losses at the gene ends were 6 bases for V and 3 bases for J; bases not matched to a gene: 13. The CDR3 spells CASRAGTGVHKKETQYF. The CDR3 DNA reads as TGTGCCAGCAGGGCCGGGACAGGGGTCCACAAGAAAGAGACCCAGTACTTC.

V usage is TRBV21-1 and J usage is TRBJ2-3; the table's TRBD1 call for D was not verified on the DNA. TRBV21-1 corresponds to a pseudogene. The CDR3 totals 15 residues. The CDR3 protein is CATGVGPYTPDTQYF. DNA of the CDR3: TGTGCCACCGGGGTAGGACCTTACACCCCAGATACGCAGTATTTT.

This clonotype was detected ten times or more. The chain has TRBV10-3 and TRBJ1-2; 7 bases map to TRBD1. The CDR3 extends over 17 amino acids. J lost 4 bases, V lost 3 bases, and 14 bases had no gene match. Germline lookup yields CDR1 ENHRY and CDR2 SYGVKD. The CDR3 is CAISETGTARNGYGYTF. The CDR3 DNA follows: TGTGCCATCAGTGAAACCGGGACAGCTAGAAATGGCTATGGCTACACCTTC.

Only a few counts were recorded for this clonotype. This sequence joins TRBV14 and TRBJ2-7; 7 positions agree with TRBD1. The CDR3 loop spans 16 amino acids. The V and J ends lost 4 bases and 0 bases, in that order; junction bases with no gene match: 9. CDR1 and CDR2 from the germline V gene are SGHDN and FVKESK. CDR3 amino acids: CASSPYRDSFSYEQYF. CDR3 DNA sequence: TGTGCCAGCAGCCCATACCGGGACAGCTTCTCCTACGAGCAGTACTTC. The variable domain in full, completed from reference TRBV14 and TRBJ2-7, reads EAGVTQFPSHSVIEKGQTVTLRCDPISGHDNLYWYRRVMGKEIKFLLHFVKESKQDESGMPNNRFLAERTGGTYSTLKVQPAELEDSGVYFCASSPYRDSFSYEQYFGPGTRLTVT.